The 2 T cell receptor beta chains presented below share a single source sample, sequenced in a study of shared clonotypes between healthy human individuals. Measured with immunoSEQ multiplex PCR; TCRdb has only the in-frame clones, and not every one. This table holds more than 2,000,000 clones, 85% to 95% found once. Specimen: naive CD4+ T cells from PBMCs. Subset given: CD45RA+ positively selected. These TCRs come from a man between 18 and 29 years old in good health. Some clones in this sample may be carry-over from other donors' samples.

This clone was detected a few times. CDR3 amino acids: CASSLTGTGNTEAFF. The CDR3 DNA reads TGCGCCAGCAGCTTAACCGGGACAGGGAACACTGAAGCTTTCTTT. This chain uses TRBV5-1 with TRBJ1-1, with 8 bases that match TRBD1. Germline V gene data show CDR1 as SGHRS and CDR2 as YFSETQ. Germline trimming cut 2 bases from V and 1 base from J; bases unmatched to any gene: 4. The CDR3 spans 15 residues. The full variable domain, its missing parts supplied by reference TRBV5-1 and TRBJ1-1, is KAGVTQTPRYLIKTRGQQVTLSCSPISGHRSVSWYQQTPGQGLQFLFEYFSETQRNKGNFPGRFSGRQFSNSRSEMNVSTLELGDSALYLCASSLTGTGNTEAFFGQGTRLTVV.

Only one count was recorded for this clone. This chain connects TRBV9 to TRBJ2-3; 7 bases are a match to TRBD2. Germline V CDR1 and CDR2: SGDLS, YYNGEE. CDR3 length: 16 amino acids. The J segment lost 2 bases and the V segment lost 0 bases, leaving 6 bases of the junction unmatched. This CDR3 reads CASSVGGRGSTDTQYF. The CDR3 DNA is TGTGCCAGCAGCGTAGGAGGGCGGGGGTCCACAGATACGCAGTATTTT.